This is a list of T cell receptor beta chains from one sample in a study of neoadjuvant anti-PD-1 for oral cavity cancer. The assay was immunoSEQ multiplex PCR, and TCRdb's table has in-frame clones only and misses some. The sample carries over 60,000 clones, about 90% recorded once. The sequences come from PBMCs, collected after nivolumab (anti-PD-1) treatment. These receptors were collected from a person aged 40 to 85 with oral cavity squamous cell carcinoma. CDR3s include the opening cysteine and the closing phenylalanine or tryptophan. Fields, in order: clone size, V gene, J gene, D gene, CDR3 DNA, CDR3 protein. The D gene is left open where the match is weak. Size is stated for part of the rows, as once, few or many counts, or as a class when the clone is expanded.

abundance: NA
v_gene: TRBV14
j_gene: TRBJ1-1
d_gene: NA
CDR3nt: TGTGCCAGCAGCCACTCTAGGAGGTCGGCTACTGAAGCTTTCTTT
CDR3aa: CASSHSRRSATEAFF

abundance: NA
v_gene: TRBV7-9
j_gene: TRBJ2-1
d_gene: TRBD2
CDR3nt: TGTGCCAGCAGCCCAAAAGCGGGACGGCGATCCTACAATGAGCAGTTCTTC
CDR3aa: CASSPKAGRRSYNEQFF

abundance: NA
v_gene: TRBV19
j_gene: TRBJ2-1
d_gene: NA
CDR3nt: TGTGCCAGTAGTATAGGAGGATTCCCCTACAATGAGCAGTTCTTC
CDR3aa: CASSIGGFPYNEQFF

abundance: NA
v_gene: TRBV5-1
j_gene: TRBJ2-1
d_gene: TRBD2
CDR3nt: TGCGCCAGCAGCTTGGCCGGGACTAGCGAGAGCTCCTACAATGAGCAGTTCTTC
CDR3aa: CASSLAGTSESSYNEQFF

abundance: NA
v_gene: TRBV6-6
j_gene: TRBJ2-7
d_gene: NA
CDR3nt: TGTGCCAGCAGTTACTCGTATGTCGGACGGACCTACGAGCAGTACTTC
CDR3aa: CASSYSYVGRTYEQYF

abundance: NA
v_gene: TRBV7-9
j_gene: TRBJ2-5
d_gene: TRBD1
CDR3nt: TGTGCCAGCAGCCTACGACAGGGCCAAGAGACCCAGTACTTC
CDR3aa: CASSLRQGQETQYF

abundance: NA
v_gene: TRBV9
j_gene: TRBJ2-3
d_gene: TRBD2
CDR3nt: TGTGCCAGCAGCGTAGGGGGGGGACGGCTCAGCACAGATACGCAGTATTTT
CDR3aa: CASSVGGGRLSTDTQYF

abundance: NA
v_gene: TRBV2
j_gene: TRBJ1-1
d_gene: TRBD1
CDR3nt: TGTGCCAGCAGTGGACAGGGGGCGAAAGCTTTCTTT
CDR3aa: CASSGQGAKAFF

abundance: NA
v_gene: TRBV5-4
j_gene: TRBJ2-5
d_gene: TRBD1
CDR3nt: TGTGCCAGCAGCTCTGACAGGGGCCAAGAGACCCAGTACTTC
CDR3aa: CASSSDRGQETQYF

abundance: NA
v_gene: TRBV7-3
j_gene: TRBJ2-7
d_gene: NA
CDR3nt: TGTGCCAGCAGCTCCACTCAGGCACAATCCTACGAGCAGTACTTC
CDR3aa: CASSSTQAQSYEQYF

abundance: NA
v_gene: TRBV27
j_gene: TRBJ2-7
d_gene: NA
CDR3nt: TGTGCCAGCAGTTTCAGGGAGACCTACGAGCAGTACTTC
CDR3aa: CASSFRETYEQYF

abundance: NA
v_gene: TRBV16
j_gene: TRBJ1-3
d_gene: TRBD1
CDR3nt: TGTGCCAGCAGCCAGGACAGGGTGGAAAACACCATATATTTT
CDR3aa: CASSQDRVENTIYF

abundance: NA
v_gene: TRBV27
j_gene: TRBJ2-3
d_gene: TRBD2
CDR3nt: TGTGCCAGCAGTTCGACTAGCGCGCAGTATTTT
CDR3aa: CASSSTSAQYF

abundance: few
v_gene: TRBV6-5
j_gene: TRBJ2-2
d_gene: TRBD1
CDR3nt: TGTGCCAGCAGCCTAGGACAGGGAGGCACCGGGGAGCTGTTTTTT
CDR3aa: CASSLGQGGTGELFF

abundance: few
v_gene: TRBV7-3
j_gene: TRBJ2-7
d_gene: NA
CDR3nt: TGTGCCAGCAGCCCAACCCCCTGGAGGGGTAGGGGCCACTACGAGCAGTACTTC
CDR3aa: CASSPTPWRGRGHYEQYF

abundance: few
v_gene: TRBV5-1
j_gene: TRBJ1-2
d_gene: NA
CDR3nt: TGCGCCAGCAGCCCCGGCCTGAGGGACACCACTAACTATGGCTACACCTTC
CDR3aa: CASSPGLRDTTNYGYTF

abundance: NA
v_gene: TRBV6-1
j_gene: TRBJ2-5
d_gene: TRBD2
CDR3nt: TGTGCCAGCAGTGAAGTCCCGGGGGGGGGAGAGACCCAGTACTTC
CDR3aa: CASSEVPGGGETQYF

abundance: NA
v_gene: TRBV27
j_gene: TRBJ2-1
d_gene: NA
CDR3nt: TGTGCCAGCAGTCCCGAGGTGATGAGTGAGCAGTTCTTC
CDR3aa: CASSPEVMSEQFF

abundance: NA
v_gene: TRBV18
j_gene: TRBJ1-5
d_gene: NA
CDR3nt: TGTGCCAGCTCACGGCAGAGCAATCAGCCCCAGCATTTT
CDR3aa: CASSRQSNQPQHF

abundance: few
v_gene: TRBV9
j_gene: TRBJ2-1
d_gene: NA
CDR3nt: TGTGCCAGCAGCGTCCGGGCCCTCCGAGGCTATGAGCAGTTCTTC
CDR3aa: CASSVRALRGYEQFF

abundance: NA
v_gene: TRBV28
j_gene: TRBJ1-1
d_gene: TRBD1
CDR3nt: TGTGCCAGCAGGAGTGTCGGACAGGTCATGAACACTGAAGCTTTCTTT
CDR3aa: CASRSVGQVMNTEAFF

abundance: NA
v_gene: TRBV4-1
j_gene: TRBJ1-3
d_gene: NA
CDR3nt: TGCGCCAGCAGCCAAGGTTCCCTACGCTCTGGAAACACCATATATTTT
CDR3aa: CASSQGSLRSGNTIYF

abundance: NA
v_gene: TRBV13
j_gene: TRBJ2-1
d_gene: NA
CDR3nt: TGTGCCAGCAGCCCCGGGCAGGGGTCTCGCTACAATGAGCAGTTCTTC
CDR3aa: CASSPGQGSRYNEQFF

abundance: NA
v_gene: TRBV5-4
j_gene: TRBJ1-6
d_gene: TRBD1
CDR3nt: TGTGCCAGCAGCTTGGCAGGGGGCTCCTATAATTCACCCCTCCACTTT
CDR3aa: CASSLAGGSYNSPLHF

abundance: NA
v_gene: TRBV5-6
j_gene: TRBJ2-4
d_gene: NA
CDR3nt: TGTGCCAGCGAGCGCTTGGCCAAAAACATTCAGTACTTC
CDR3aa: CASERLAKNIQYF

abundance: NA
v_gene: TRBV6-5
j_gene: TRBJ1-5
d_gene: NA
CDR3nt: TGTGCCAGCAGTTACTCGTCCAGGATCCAGCCCCAGCATTTT
CDR3aa: CASSYSSRIQPQHF

abundance: NA
v_gene: TRBV18
j_gene: TRBJ1-5
d_gene: TRBD1
CDR3nt: TGTGCCAGCTCACCAGGACAGGGAAATTATCAGCCCCAGCATTTT
CDR3aa: CASSPGQGNYQPQHF

abundance: NA
v_gene: TRBV6-5
j_gene: TRBJ2-6
d_gene: TRBD1
CDR3nt: TGTGCCAGCAGTTCCGGGACAGCTTCTGGGGCCAACGTCCTGACTTTC
CDR3aa: CASSSGTASGANVLTF

abundance: NA
v_gene: TRBV19
j_gene: TRBJ1-5
d_gene: NA
CDR3nt: TGTGCCAGTAGCCCCTGGACAAGCTGGAGCAATCAGCCCCAGCATTTT
CDR3aa: CASSPWTSWSNQPQHF

abundance: NA
v_gene: TRBV7-9
j_gene: TRBJ1-1
d_gene: NA
CDR3nt: TGTGCCAGCAGCTTAGGGCAGGTGAACACTGAAGCTTTCTTT
CDR3aa: CASSLGQVNTEAFF

abundance: NA
v_gene: TRBV5-4
j_gene: TRBJ1-2
d_gene: NA
CDR3nt: TGTGCCAGCAGCTTGTCAGCAGGGGCTAACTATGGCTACACCTTC
CDR3aa: CASSLSAGANYGYTF

abundance: NA
v_gene: TRBV2
j_gene: TRBJ1-2
d_gene: NA
CDR3nt: TGTGCCAGCAGGCATAGGGGGTTAGGGTTTAACTATGGCTACACCTTC
CDR3aa: CASRHRGLGFNYGYTF

abundance: NA
v_gene: TRBV6-5
j_gene: TRBJ2-7
d_gene: TRBD1
CDR3nt: TGTGCCAGCAGCCTTACAGGGGTCCTAGCCTACGAGCAGTACTTC
CDR3aa: CASSLTGVLAYEQYF

abundance: NA
v_gene: TRBV19
j_gene: TRBJ1-4
d_gene: NA
CDR3nt: TGTGCCAGTCTGCAAGGGAGGGAAAAACTGTTTTTT
CDR3aa: CASLQGREKLFF

abundance: NA
v_gene: TRBV27
j_gene: TRBJ1-1
d_gene: NA
CDR3nt: TGTGCCAGCAGTCCCTTCCGGGACACTGAAGCTTTCTTT
CDR3aa: CASSPFRDTEAFF

abundance: NA
v_gene: TRBV6-5
j_gene: TRBJ1-3
d_gene: TRBD1
CDR3nt: TGTGCCAGGGCGGACAGGAGCTCTGGAAACACCATATATTTT
CDR3aa: CARADRSSGNTIYF